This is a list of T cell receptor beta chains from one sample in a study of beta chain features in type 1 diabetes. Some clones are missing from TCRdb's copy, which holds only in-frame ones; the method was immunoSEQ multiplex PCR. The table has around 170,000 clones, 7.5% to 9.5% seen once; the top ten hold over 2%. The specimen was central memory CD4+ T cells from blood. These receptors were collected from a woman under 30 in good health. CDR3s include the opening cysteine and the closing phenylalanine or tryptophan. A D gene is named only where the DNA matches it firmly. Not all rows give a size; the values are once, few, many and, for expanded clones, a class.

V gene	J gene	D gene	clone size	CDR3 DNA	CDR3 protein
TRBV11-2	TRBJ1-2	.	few	TGTGCCAGCAGCTTAGCGATCAGGGGACCGCCGAACTATGGCTACACCTTC	CASSLAIRGPPNYGYTF
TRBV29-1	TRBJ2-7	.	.	TGCAGCGTGGTACAATCCCCCGTCACCTACGAGCAGTACTTC	CSVVQSPVTYEQYF
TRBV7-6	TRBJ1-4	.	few	TGTGCCAGCAGCCGGGGGGCAGTTGATGAAAAACTGTTTTTT	CASSRGAVDEKLFF
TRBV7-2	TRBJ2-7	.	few	TGTGCCAGCAGCCCAAGGGCGGGGGCATCTTACTACGAGCAGTACTTC	CASSPRAGASYYEQYF
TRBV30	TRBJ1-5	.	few	TGTGCCTGGAGTTACAGGGGCAATCAGCCCCAGCATTTT	CAWSYRGNQPQHF
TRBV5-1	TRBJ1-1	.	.	TGCGCCAGCAGCCCATCCGGTGACACTGAAGCTTTCTTT	CASSPSGDTEAFF
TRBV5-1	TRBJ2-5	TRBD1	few	TGCGCCAGCAGCGCGGGACAGGGGGGAGAGACCCAGTACTTC	CASSAGQGGETQYF
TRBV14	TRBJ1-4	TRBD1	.	TGTGCCAGCAGCCTCGTGACAGGGGAAAAACTGTTTTTT	CASSLVTGEKLFF
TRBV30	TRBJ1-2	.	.	TGTGCCTGGAGCAGGGGTTTGGGTGGCTACACCTTC	CAWSRGLGGYTF
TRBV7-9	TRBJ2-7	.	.	TGTGCCAGCAGCGACCGGGGCGAGCAGTACTTC	CASSDRGEQYF
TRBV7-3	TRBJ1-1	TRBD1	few	TGTGCCAGCAGCTCGGGACAGGTTGGGGGAGAAGCTTTCTTT	CASSSGQVGGEAFF
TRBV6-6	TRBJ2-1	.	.	TGTGCCAGCCTCCTCGGACTGGAAACTAATGAGCAGTTCTTC	CASLLGLETNEQFF
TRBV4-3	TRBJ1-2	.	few	TGCGCCAGCAGCCAAGCCGGTAGTGGCTACACCTTC	CASSQAGSGYTF
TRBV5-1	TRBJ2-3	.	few	TGCGCCAGCAGCTCGGTCCTCCCGGGTTCAGATACGCAGTATTTT	CASSSVLPGSDTQYF
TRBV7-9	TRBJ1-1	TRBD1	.	TGTGCCAGCAGCTCGGGACAGGGTAACACTGAAGCTTTCTTT	CASSSGQGNTEAFF
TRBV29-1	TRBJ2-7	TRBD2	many	TGCAGCGTGAGAGCGGGGACGGACTCCGAGCAGTACTTC	CSVRAGTDSEQYF
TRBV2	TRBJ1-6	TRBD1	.	TGTGCCAGCCGAACGACAGGGGATAATTCACCCCTCCACTTT	CASRTTGDNSPLHF
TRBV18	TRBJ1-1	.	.	TGTGCCAGCTCTCAGGGTCTTGGGAACACTGAAGCTTTCTTT	CASSQGLGNTEAFF
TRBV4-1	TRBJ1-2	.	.	TGCGCCAGCAGCCAAGACAGGGGCGGCGGCTATGGCTACACCTTC	CASSQDRGGGYGYTF
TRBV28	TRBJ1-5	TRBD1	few	TGTGCCAGCAGTTCACCGGGACAGGGGACAAGGAGCAATCAGCCCCAGCATTTT	CASSSPGQGTRSNQPQHF
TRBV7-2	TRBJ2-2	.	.	TGTGCCAGCAGCTTACAGGGTTTAACCGGGGAGCTGTTTTTT	CASSLQGLTGELFF
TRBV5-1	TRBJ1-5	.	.	TGCGCCAGCAGCCTCTCCGGAGGGGTTGAGGGACAGCCCCAGCATTTT	CASSLSGGVEGQPQHF
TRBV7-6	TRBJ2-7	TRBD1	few	TGTGCCAGCAGCCGATTACAGGGGAACTACGAGCAGTACTTC	CASSRLQGNYEQYF
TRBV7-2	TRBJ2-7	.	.	TGTGCCAGCAGCTCCCTCCGCGCTACCAGCAGGGGCGAGCAGTACTTC	CASSSLRATSRGEQYF
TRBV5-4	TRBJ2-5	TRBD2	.	TGTGCCAGCAGCCTTGGACTAGCGGGAACTCAAGAGACCCAGTACTTC	CASSLGLAGTQETQYF
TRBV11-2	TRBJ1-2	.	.	TGTGCCAGCAGCCCAGGAGGCTATGGCTACACCTTC	CASSPGGYGYTF
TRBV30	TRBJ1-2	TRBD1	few	TGTGCCTGGAGTTCTCCCGACAGGGGGCTGGGTGGCTACACCTTC	CAWSSPDRGLGGYTF
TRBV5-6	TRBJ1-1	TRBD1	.	TGTGCCAGCATCCCGTTCGGGACAGGGAAAGGGGACACTGAAGCTTTCTTT	CASIPFGTGKGDTEAFF
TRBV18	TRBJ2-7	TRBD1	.	TGTGCCAGCTCACCGGGACAGATATCCAATGAGCAGTACTTC	CASSPGQISNEQYF
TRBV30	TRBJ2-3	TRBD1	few	TGTGCCAGTCAGGGGGACAACCACGCCCGTGGACTAGATACGCAGTATTTT	CASQGDNHARGLDTQYF
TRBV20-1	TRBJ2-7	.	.	TGCAGTGCTAGAGATCGGGCTAGCAAGTACTTC	CSARDRASKYF
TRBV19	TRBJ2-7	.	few	TGTGCCAGCCGTGGGGAACGGCGAGGGAACTACGAGCAGTACTTC	CASRGERRGNYEQYF
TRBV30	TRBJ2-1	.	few	TGTGCCTGTGTCGGTTTCTCCTACAATGAGCAGTTCTTC	CACVGFSYNEQFF
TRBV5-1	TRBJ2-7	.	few	TGCGCCAGCAGCTTGGGTCGGTACGAGCAGTACTTC	CASSLGRYEQYF
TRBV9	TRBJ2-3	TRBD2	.	TGTGCCAGCAGCAACCTCGGGGGGGGCGTAAATACGCAGTATTTT	CASSNLGGGVNTQYF
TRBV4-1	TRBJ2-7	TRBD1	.	TGCGCCAGCAGCCAGCCGGGACAGCGCTCCTACGAGCAGTACTTC	CASSQPGQRSYEQYF
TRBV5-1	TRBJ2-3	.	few	TGCGCCAGCAGTACAGGGATCCGAGCAGATACGCAGTATTTT	CASSTGIRADTQYF
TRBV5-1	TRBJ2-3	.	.	TGCGCCAGCAGCTTGCTAGGAGGGGCAGATACGCAGTATTTT	CASSLLGGADTQYF
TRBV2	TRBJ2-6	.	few	TGTGCCTCCGCCGGGGGCTCTGGGGCCAACGTCCTGACTTTC	CASAGGSGANVLTF
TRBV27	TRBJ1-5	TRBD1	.	TGTGCCAGCAGTCCCTCAGGGGGCGGCAATCAGCCCCAGCATTTT	CASSPSGGGNQPQHF
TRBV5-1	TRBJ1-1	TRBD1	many	TGCGCCAGCAGCAGGGAGGCACAGGGGGCCACTGAAGCTTTCTTT	CASSREAQGATEAFF
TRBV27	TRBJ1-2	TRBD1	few	TGTGCCAGCAGTTTGGTGGGACAGGGCTGGGGAGGCTACACCTTC	CASSLVGQGWGGYTF
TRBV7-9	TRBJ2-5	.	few	TGTGCCAGCAGCTTTCTGCAGCAAGAGACCCAGTACTTC	CASSFLQQETQYF
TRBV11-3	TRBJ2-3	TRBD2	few	TGTGCCAGCAGCCGCCCTGGGAGGGGTACGCAGTATTTT	CASSRPGRGTQYF
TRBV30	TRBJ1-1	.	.	TGTGCCTGGAGTGTGTCAGGGGCCACTGAAGCTTTCTTT	CAWSVSGATEAFF